The next 24 T cell receptor beta chains were all read from a single sample in a study of CD8+CD57+ T cells in acquired aplastic anemia (dated by TCRdb to between 2017 and 2018). Sequencing took place on an Illumina HiSeq 2000. Genomic DNA was used as template for profiling of TCR beta VDJ combinations and CDR3 sequences. TCRdb reanalyzed the raw reads on its own, using fastp at Q25 for trimming and MiXCR for clone calling, and kept in-frame beta chains. One record per CDR3 amino acid sequence lists the most common genes and DNA. The sample table holds about 190,000 distinct CDR3 sequences, of which roughly half were seen once. The top ten clonotypes cover about 15% of the sample. The sample was sorted CD4+, CD8+, or CD8+CD57+ T cells (not recorded which) from PBMCs. The receptor set was obtained from a human donor in good health, serving as a control.

The V gene is TRBV10-3, the J gene TRBJ1-2, with 7 nucleotides matching TRBD1. Germline V lookup: CDR1 ENHRY, CDR2 SYGVKD. This CDR3 spans 16 amino acids. Unmatched junction bases numbered 11, after V lost 7 bases and J lost 0 bases. CDR3 sequence: CAITRRGTDPNYGYTF. In DNA form, the CDR3 reads TGTGCCATCACCCGGAGGGGGACAGATCCTAACTATGGCTACACCTTC.

This clonotype has a handful of counts. A much larger clone lies one base from this, so it may be a read error. J is TRBJ2-1 and V is TRBV20-1; possibly TRBD1 or TRBD2 for D (6 bases each). The CDR3 runs 17 residues. Trimming left V 3 bases short and J 6 bases short, with 24 bases between. Looked up from germline, CDR1 is DFQATT and CDR2 is SNEGSKA (reference sequence). The CDR3 DNA reads as TGCAGTGCTAGGCCTCGAAGAGAGAGGGGGGCTCTCAATGAGCAGTTCTTC. As protein: CSARPRRERGALNEQFF.

The V gene is TRBV2, the J gene TRBJ2-5; 8 bases fit TRBD2. This CDR3 spans 16 amino acids. Germline CDR1 reads SNHLY; CDR2 reads FYNNEI. Germline trimming cut 4 bases from V and 0 bases from J; bases unmatched to any gene: 7. As DNA, the CDR3 is TGTGCCAGCAGTGTCGGCGGGGGGAGGTACCAAGAGACCCAGTACTTC. It specifies CASSVGGGRYQETQYF.

This clonotype was detected many times. The gene calls are TRBV2 and TRBJ1-2, with 7 bases matching TRBD1. Looked up from germline, CDR1 is SNHLY and CDR2 is FYNNEI. There are 13 residues in the CDR3. The trim removed 10 bases at V and 8 bases at J, leaving 13 bases unmatched. CDR3 nucleotide sequence: TGTGCCACCCAAGGGGGCCCTGGGAGCGGCTACACCTTC. Amino acid sequence: CATQGGPGSGYTF.

The gene calls are TRBV9 and TRBJ1-1; perhaps TRBD1 as D (6 bases). CDR3 length equals 17 residues. The germline V gene encodes CDR1 SGDLS and CDR2 YYNGEE. With 4 bases removed from V and 5 bases from J, the gap between germline ends came to 24 bases. CDR3 nucleotide sequence: TGTGCCAGCAGCAACAAAGAGGGAGGACAGTCGTGGACTGAAGCTTTCTTT. It specifies CASSNKEGGQSWTEAFF.

This clonotype was picked up many times. V and J are TRBV3-1 and TRBJ1-2; 7 bases align to TRBD1. CDR1 and CDR2 (germline): LGHDT, YNNKEL (reference sequence). J was trimmed by 7 bases and V by 6 bases; bases with no gene match: 8. The CDR3 sequence is 13 residues long. DNA of the CDR3: TGTGCCAGCAGTCTAGACAGGGTGGTTGGCTACACCTTC. Its translation: CASSLDRVVGYTF.

The chain recombines TRBV7-2 with TRBJ2-5, with TRBD2 identical over 8 bases. Germline CDR1 reads SGHTA; CDR2 reads FQGNSA. The V segment lost 5 bases and the J segment 0 bases; nucleotides outside the gene matches: 8. The CDR3 has 16 residues. CDR3 in DNA: TGTGCCAGCAGCCCGGATAGCGGGGTCGACCAAGAGACCCAGTACTTC. Translation: CASSPDSGVDQETQYF.

This clonotype was observed at least ten times. This chain links TRBV5-1 with TRBJ1-1; D may be TRBD1 (6 bases). CDR1 is SGHRS, CDR2 YFSETQ, per germline. The V gene lost 1 base and the J gene lost 5 bases, with 15 bases spanning the gap. CDR3 length: 15 residues. CDR3 nucleotides: TGCGCCAGCAGCTTGCGATCACAGGGACGGACTGAAGCTTTCTTT. It specifies CASSLRSQGRTEAFF.

As regards this clonotype: A read error may account for a junction end that differs from germline. J is TRBJ2-7 and V is TRBV20-1, with a possible D match to TRBD1 (7 bases). CDR1 DFQATT and CDR2 SNEGSKA come from the germline V gene (reference sequence). The length of the CDR3 is 17 residues. The DNA for the CDR3 is TGCAGTGCTCGACACCCATGGAGGGGGCAATCCTCCTACGAGCAGTACTTT. Encoded protein: CSARHPWRGQSSYEQYF.

This clonotype has just a few counts. The CDR3 ends on some other residue instead of the conserved phenylalanine or tryptophan, so this is likely a read error. The chain carries TRBV7-6 and TRBJ2-5; D gene unclear. The germline CDR1 and CDR2 sequences are SGHVS and FNYEAQ. The CDR3 is 11 amino acids. V dropped 5 bases and J dropped 5 bases, with 6 bases sitting between them. DNA of the CDR3: TGTGCCAGCAGCATTGGGGAGACCCAGTACTCC. It specifies CASSIGETQYS.

The rearrangement joins TRBV7-2 to TRBJ1-6; 12 bases match TRBD1. This CDR3 region has 20 residues. Unmatched junction bases numbered 11, after V lost 2 bases and J lost 3 bases. Germline values: CDR1 SGHTA, CDR2 FQGNSA. The CDR3 is CASSLNGAGTGGDYNSPLHF. In DNA, the CDR3 is TGTGCCAGCAGCTTAAATGGTGCCGGGACAGGGGGCGACTATAATTCACCCCTCCACTTT.

This chain connects TRBV20-1 to TRBJ1-1; D is perhaps TRBD1 (5 bases). Deletions cut 5 bases from V and 6 bases from J, with 16 bases between. Per the germline V gene, CDR1 is DFQATT and CDR2 is SNEGSKA (reference sequence). This CDR3 is 13 amino acids long. The CDR3 loop is CSAGAGARAEAFF. CDR3 coding DNA: TGCAGTGCTGGAGCCGGGGCTCGGGCTGAAGCTTTCTTT.

The chain joins TRBV6-2 or TRBV6-3 to TRBJ1-6; D is undetermined. The CDR3 sequence is 16 residues long. V was shortened by 5 bases and J by 9 bases, with 20 bases between the two germline ends. Germline V gene data show CDR1 as MNHEY and CDR2 as SVGEGT. CDR3 sequence: CASSETNAERGSPLHF. The CDR3 coding sequence is TGTGCCAGCAGTGAAACGAATGCAGAACGTGGTTCACCCCTCCACTTT.

The J gene is TRBJ2-7, the V gene TRBV5-4; TRBD2 might be the D (6 bases). The CDR3 sequence is 16 residues long. V lost 4 bases and J 0 bases, leaving 17 bases between the germline ends. Germline V gives CDR1 SGHNT, CDR2 YYREEE (reference sequence). The CDR3 nucleotides are TGTGCCAGCAGCGCGGGGACTTTATCCAGCTCCTACGAGCAGTACTTC. Translated, it gives CASSAGTLSSSYEQYF.

The chain recombines TRBV6-4 with TRBJ2-3; 12 bases are shared with TRBD2. CDR3 length: 17 amino acids. Looked up from germline, CDR1 is MRHNA and CDR2 is SNTAGT. The V gene end was trimmed by 3 bases and the J gene end by 1 base; junction bases not matched to a gene: 5. CDR3 in DNA: TGTGCCAGCAGTGAGGTTTCTAGCGGGGGGGGCACAGATACGCAGTATTTT. It specifies CASSEVSSGGGTDTQYF.

There are a few counts of this clonotype. The rearrangement links TRBV18 to TRBJ1-6, with TRBD1 matching 11 bases. V trimming: 4 bases; J trimming: 5 bases; junction bases outside the gene matches: 1. Looked up from germline, CDR1 is KGHSH and CDR2 is LQKENI. The CDR3 sequence is 15 residues long. In nucleotides, the CDR3 is TGTGCCAGCTCACTGGACAGGGGGCATAATTCACCCCTCCACTTT. This encodes CASSLDRGHNSPLHF.

The chain links TRBV20-1 to TRBJ2-7, with D possibly TRBD1 on 5 matching bases. Between the trimmed V and J ends, which lost 8 bases and 3 bases, there was a span of 20 bases. Germline V gene sequence: CDR1 DFQATT, CDR2 SNEGSKA (reference sequence). This CDR3 is 14 amino acids long. For the CDR3, the DNA is TGCAGTACCGAAAACGGGCAGGGTGACTACGAGCAGTACTTC. Protein sequence: CSTENGQGDYEQYF.

Regarding this clonotype: Its ends do not fully match the called genes, so a read error is possible. The chain is built from TRBV6-5 and TRBJ2-1; tentatively, D is TRBD2 (6 bases). CDR1 is MNHEY, CDR2 SVGAGI, per germline. This CDR3 region has 15 residues. CDR3 nucleotide sequence: TGCGCCAGCAGGAGGGGTCAGGCGTCCTACAATGAGCAGTTCTTC. It translates to CASRRGQASYNEQFF.

This clonotype was counted at least ten times. The chain has TRBV6-1 and TRBJ2-2; D gene ambiguous. Germline-derived CDR1 and CDR2 are MNHNS and SASEGT. V was cut by 8 bases and J by 3 bases, with 13 bases left in between. The CDR3 runs 14 residues. CDR3 residues: CASQQTLDTGELFF. CDR3 DNA: TGTGCCAGCCAGCAGACACTCGACACCGGGGAGCTGTTTTTT.

A remark on this clonotype: A read error may produce the germline difference seen at one junction end. The genes are TRBV25-1 and TRBJ1-2; 7 nucleotides align to TRBD1. The CDR3 covers 13 residues. CDR1 is MGHDK, CDR2 SYGVNS, per germline. The CDR3 DNA is TGTGCCAGCAATGGCGCGACAGGGCACGGCTGCACCTTC. It yields the protein CASNGATGHGCTF.

This clonotype was observed many times. The V gene is TRBV6-5, the J gene TRBJ1-1, with TRBD1 matching 8 bases. Germline V lookup: CDR1 MNHEY, CDR2 SVGAGI. This CDR3 has 13 amino acids. V shed 4 bases and J 5 bases; nucleotides not matched to a gene: 3. CDR3 coding DNA: TGTGCCAGCAGTTCGGACAGGGATACTGAAGCTTTCTTT. Encoded protein: CASSSDRDTEAFF.

This clonotype appeared many times. The chain combines TRBV6-1 with TRBJ1-5; the match to TRBD1 covers 9 bases. V trimming: 6 bases; J trimming: 9 bases; junction bases outside the gene matches: 12. Germline V gives CDR1 MNHNS, CDR2 SASEGT. This CDR3 has 15 amino acids. Here the CDR3 DNA reads TGTGCCAGCAGGGCAGGGACAGGGTTGGTAGGGCCCCAGCATTTT. This codes for CASRAGTGLVGPQHF.

The chain couples TRBV6-1 to TRBJ1-6; TRBD1 is a possible D gene (5 bases). Trimming removed 10 bases from V and 7 bases from J, with 14 bases in between. This CDR3 region has 13 residues. CDR1 is MNHNS and CDR2 is SASEGT in the germline V gene. Here the CDR3 DNA reads TGTGCCACCCGAAAGGAGGGGAATTCACCCCTCCACTTT. This encodes CATRKEGNSPLHF.

The gene calls are TRBV2 and TRBJ2-7, with D unclear. Trimming removed 4 bases from V and 2 bases from J, with 15 bases in between. The CDR3 runs 15 residues. In germline, CDR1 is SNHLY, CDR2 FYNNEI. This chain's CDR3 is CASSAPQIKPYEQYF. In DNA, the CDR3 is TGTGCCAGCAGTGCCCCACAGATTAAGCCCTACGAGCAGTACTTC.